The 25 T cell receptor beta chains listed next were all sequenced from one sample in a study of OX40 agonist ivuxolimab in advanced cancers. The table came from immunoSEQ multiplex PCR; TCRdb's copy has only in-frame clones and leaves some out. The sample has about 58,000 clones, around nine tenths seen once. Specimen: CD4+ or CD8+ T cells sorted from blood, collected in a trial of the OX40 agonist ivuxolimab. Receptors originate from an adult with an advanced solid tumor such as melanoma, head and neck, liver or kidney cancer.

This clone occurred a few times. The CDR3 region has the DNA TGTGCCACCAGCAGAGATGGGGGTAGCACAGATACGCAGTATTTT. Translation: CATSRDGGSTDTQYF. The chain employs TRBV15 and TRBJ2-3; D is perhaps TRBD1 or TRBD2 (5 bases each). Germline values: CDR1 LNHNV, CDR2 YYDKDF (reference sequence). The V end was cut by 0 bases, the J end by 0 bases, with 7 bases between. This CDR3 contains 15 residues.

The chain is built from TRBV27 and TRBJ2-3; D might be TRBD1 (6 bases). Trimming removed 3 bases at V and 3 bases at J, with 13 bases between. Per the germline V gene, CDR1 is MNHEY and CDR2 is SMNVEV (reference sequence). This CDR3 comprises 15 residues. The CDR3 spells CASSFRKRGTDTQYF. For the CDR3, the DNA is TGTGCCAGCAGTTTTAGGAAAAGGGGGACAGATACGCAGTATTTT.

The chain joins TRBV10-3 to TRBJ2-5; D gene unclear. CDR3 length: 11 residues. The germline gives CDR1 ENHRY, CDR2 SYGVKD. V was shortened by 4 bases and J by 4 bases, with 4 bases between the two germline ends. CDR3: CAISGGETQYF. CDR3 in DNA: TGTGCCATCAGTGGGGGAGAGACCCAGTACTTC.

This clone has just one count. This chain joins TRBV27 and TRBJ2-3; tentative D call: TRBD2 (5 bases). Germline V lookup: CDR1 MNHEY, CDR2 SMNVEV (reference sequence). Trimming removed 3 bases at V and 5 bases at J, with 9 bases between. The CDR3 totals 13 residues. The CDR3 coding sequence is TGTGCCAGCAGTTTTTCAGAGGGAGATACGCAGTATTTT. It translates to CASSFSEGDTQYF.

This clone was seen only a few times. This chain links TRBV29-1 with TRBJ2-1; possibly TRBD2 for D (5 bases). The CDR3 covers 14 residues. In germline, CDR1 is SQVTM, CDR2 ANQGSEA. Trimming removed 6 bases from V and 3 bases from J, with 15 bases in between. The CDR3 protein is CSVPLAGNYNEQFF. The CDR3 region has the DNA TGCAGCGTCCCCCTGGCGGGTAACTACAATGAGCAGTTCTTC.

This clone was seen just once. The rearrangement uses TRBV27 and TRBJ2-7; 8 bases match TRBD1. Trimming cost V 2 bases and J 2 bases; bases outside gene matches: 2. The CDR3 contains 14 residues. In germline, CDR1 is MNHEY, CDR2 SMNVEV (reference sequence). CDR3 residues: CASSLRTGPYEQYF. The CDR3 nucleotides are TGTGCCAGCAGTTTACGGACAGGGCCCTACGAGCAGTACTTC.

This clone was seen once. The germline gene is not matched at one end of the junction; a read error may be the cause. V and J are TRBV29-1 and TRBJ2-4; D might be TRBD2 (6 bases). Germline V gives CDR1 SQVTM, CDR2 ANQGSEA. CDR3 length: 12 amino acids. CDR3 protein: CGVEDRGYIQYF. The CDR3 coding sequence is TGCGGCGTTGAAGATCGGGGGTACATTCAGTACTTC.

This chain joins TRBV15 and TRBJ1-5, with TRBD1 as a possible D gene (5 bases). The CDR3 runs to 13 residues. The V gene lost 0 bases and the J gene lost 11 bases, with 11 bases spanning the gap. CDR1 and CDR2 (germline): LNHNV, YYDKDF (reference sequence). The CDR3 here is CATSRDGGGAQHF. In DNA form, the CDR3 reads TGTGCCACCAGCAGAGATGGGGGAGGGGCCCAGCATTTT.

This clone came up a few times. The V gene is TRBV2, the J gene TRBJ2-7; possibly TRBD2 for D (5 bases). CDR3 length equals 13 residues. Per the germline V gene, CDR1 is SNHLY and CDR2 is FYNNEI. The ends were cut back, 4 bases at V and 6 bases at J, with 13 bases in the middle. The CDR3 loop is CASSVDYGSEQYF. Written as DNA, the CDR3 is TGTGCCAGCAGTGTTGACTATGGTAGCGAGCAGTACTTC.

The chain employs TRBV29-1 and TRBJ2-1; a possible D gene is TRBD2 (6 bases). Germline V gene sequence: CDR1 SQVTM, CDR2 ANQGSEA. The V end was cut by 4 bases, the J end by 10 bases, with 23 bases between. The CDR3 is 15 residues long. DNA of the CDR3: TGCAGCGTTGCCCCATCGGGACTTCTTGGCCTAGAGCAGTTCTTC. Its protein product is CSVAPSGLLGLEQFF.

The CDR3 loop reads CASSLAGAGVSGANVLTF. CDR3 in DNA: TGTGCCAGCAGTTTAGCCGGGGCGGGGGTCTCTGGGGCCAACGTCCTGACTTTC. The gene calls are TRBV28 and TRBJ2-6; 7 bases fit TRBD2. Unmatched junction bases numbered 7, after V lost 2 bases and J lost 0 bases. Germline CDR1 reads MDHEN; CDR2 reads SYDVKM. The CDR3 has 18 residues. The complete variable domain, with remaining parts taken from reference TRBV28 and TRBJ2-6, reads DVKVTQSSRYLVKRTGEKVFLECVQDMDHENMFWYRQDPGLGLRLIYFSYDVKMKEKGDIPEGYSVSREKKERFSLILESASTNQTSMYLCASSLAGAGVSGANVLTFGAGSRLTVL.

J is TRBJ1-4 and V is TRBV15, with D unresolved. The CDR3 consists of 15 residues. The germline V gene has CDR1 LNHNV and CDR2 YYDKDF (reference sequence). The ends were cut back, 4 bases at V and 0 bases at J, with 9 bases in the middle. The CDR3 DNA sequence: TGTGCCACCAGCAAAAGAGCAACAACTAATGAAAAACTGTTTTTT. It yields the protein CATSKRATTNEKLFF.

The genes are TRBV6-1 and TRBJ2-7, with TRBD1 matching over 9 bases. Per the germline V gene, CDR1 is MNHNS and CDR2 is SASEGT. Trimming removed 8 bases from V and 6 bases from J; junction bases left unmatched: 11. The CDR3 sequence is 14 residues long. The CDR3 here is CASLQLQGAGEQYF. CDR3 bases: TGTGCCAGCCTTCAATTACAGGGGGCGGGCGAGCAGTACTTC.

V and J are TRBV19 and TRBJ2-1; 8 nucleotides match TRBD2. The V and J ends lost 3 bases and 6 bases, in that order; junction bases with no gene match: 7. The CDR3 sequence is 15 residues long. CDR1 and CDR2 from the germline V gene are LNHDA and SQIVND (reference sequence). The CDR3 here is CASSIPAGVFNEQFF. CDR3 DNA sequence: TGTGCCAGTAGTATCCCAGCGGGAGTGTTCAATGAGCAGTTCTTC.

The chain couples TRBV2 to TRBJ2-2; D might be TRBD1 (5 bases). Germline CDR1 reads SNHLY; CDR2 reads FYNNEI. This CDR3 comprises 15 residues. Between the trimmed V and J ends, which lost 5 bases and 5 bases, there was a span of 15 bases. The CDR3 is CASSLDRIETGELFF. DNA of the CDR3: TGTGCCAGCAGTTTAGACAGAATTGAAACCGGGGAGCTGTTTTTT.

This clone was detected only once. V usage is TRBV25-1 and J usage is TRBJ1-1; D remains unclear. Germline-derived CDR1 and CDR2 are MGHDK and SYGVNS. Trimming removed 4 bases from V and 7 bases from J, with 13 bases in between. CDR3 length equals 13 residues. The CDR3 loop reads CASSGQHRNEAFF. CDR3 DNA: TGTGCCAGCAGTGGCCAACATAGAAATGAAGCTTTCTTT. Using reference TRBV25-1 and TRBJ1-1 for the parts outside the CDR3, the full variable domain is EADIYQTPRYLVIGTGKKITLECSQTMGHDKMYWYQQDPGMELHLIHYSYGVNSTEKGDLSSESTVSRIRTEHFPLTLESARPSHTSQYLCASSGQHRNEAFFGQGTRLTVV.

This clone turned up a few times. This chain uses TRBV11-2 with TRBJ2-4, with unresolved D. CDR1 and CDR2 (germline): SGHAT, FQNNGV. The length of the CDR3 is 14 residues. V was pared by 5 bases and J by 0 bases, with 8 bases between. The CDR3 reads CASSRALAKNIQYF. DNA for the CDR3: TGTGCCAGCAGCCGAGCCCTAGCCAAAAACATTCAGTACTTC. The complete variable domain, with remaining parts taken from reference TRBV11-2 and TRBJ2-4, reads EAGVAQSPRYKIIEKRQSVAFWCNPISGHATLYWYQQILGQGPKLLIQFQNNGVVDDSQLPKDRFSAERLKGVDSTLKIQPAKLEDSAVYLCASSRALAKNIQYFGAGTRLSVL.

The chain is built from TRBV2 and TRBJ2-1; D possibly uses TRBD1 or TRBD2 (5 bases each). The CDR3 has 13 residues. Germline CDR1 is SNHLY and CDR2 is FYNNEI. V gave up 3 bases and J gave up 7 bases, with 10 bases separating them. This chain's CDR3 is CASSERGRNEQFF. The CDR3 coding sequence is TGTGCCAGCAGTGAGAGGGGTCGGAATGAGCAGTTCTTC.

The chain has TRBV7-9 and TRBJ1-4, with 7 bases identical to TRBD1. V shed 10 bases and J 5 bases; nucleotides not matched to a gene: 7. Looked up from germline, CDR1 is SEHNR and CDR2 is FQNEAQ (reference sequence). CDR3 length: 13 amino acids. CDR3 loop: CATPGQLNEKLFF. The CDR3 coding sequence is TGTGCCACGCCGGGACAGCTAAATGAAAAACTGTTTTTT.

V is TRBV14 and J is TRBJ2-7, with TRBD2 matching over 15 bases. CDR1 SGHDN and CDR2 FVKESK come from the germline V gene. The CDR3 consists of 18 residues. V shed 2 bases and J 4 bases; nucleotides not matched to a gene: 9. CDR3 nucleotides: TGTGCCAGCAGCCAAACACCGGGACTAGCGGGAGGTCGGTACGAGCAGTACTTC. It specifies CASSQTPGLAGGRYEQYF. The complete variable domain, with remaining parts taken from reference TRBV14 and TRBJ2-7, reads EAGVTQFPSHSVIEKGQTVTLRCDPISGHDNLYWYRRVMGKEIKFLLHFVKESKQDESGMPNNRFLAERTGGTYSTLKVQPAELEDSGVYFCASSQTPGLAGGRYEQYFGPGTRLTVT.

This clone was detected once. The CDR3: CARSPGTENQPQHF. CDR3 nucleotides: TGTGCCAGAAGCCCTGGGACAGAAAATCAGCCCCAGCATTTT. The chain couples TRBV5-3 to TRBJ1-5; 7 positions match TRBD1. TRBV5-3 belongs to the ORF category, with a function that is uncertain. CDR3 size: 14 residues. The junction had 5 bases not matched to a gene; V was cut back by 4 bases and J by 4 bases.

The chain recombines TRBV19 with TRBJ2-4; D possibly corresponds to TRBD1 (6 bases). Germline CDR1 is LNHDA and CDR2 is SQIVND (reference sequence). Trimming removed 2 bases from V and 0 bases from J, with 14 bases in between. The CDR3 length is 17 residues. CDR3 region: CASSIRGAGAAKNIQYF. The DNA for the CDR3 is TGTGCCAGTAGTATAAGAGGGGCAGGGGCAGCCAAAAACATTCAGTACTTC.

The V gene is TRBV30, the J gene TRBJ2-7; D is ambiguous. The germline gives CDR1 GTSNPN, CDR2 SVGIG (reference sequence). V lost 0 bases and J 3 bases, leaving 9 bases between the germline ends. The CDR3 is 13 amino acids. This CDR3 reads CAWSVYRDYEQYF. In nucleotides, the CDR3 is TGTGCCTGGAGTGTATACAGAGACTACGAGCAGTACTTC.

V and J are TRBV28 and TRBJ1-5; D gene ambiguous. Trimming pared 2 bases from V and 1 base from J, leaving 6 bases between. The CDR3 is 14 amino acids. Germline V gene lookup returns CDR1 MDHEN and CDR2 SYDVKM. CDR3 sequence reads: CASSLLDSNQPQHF. CDR3 DNA: TGTGCCAGCAGTTTACTTGACAGCAATCAGCCCCAGCATTTT.

The chain couples TRBV5-1 to TRBJ1-4; possible D gene TRBD1, 5 bases. The CDR3 is made up of 16 amino acids. V lost 3 bases to trimming and J lost 2 bases, with 14 bases between them. CDR1 and CDR2 (germline): SGHRS, YFSETQ. CDR3 loop: CASSSGPGGTNEKLFF. The CDR3 DNA follows: TGCGCCAGCAGCTCGGGACCCGGAGGGACTAATGAAAAACTGTTTTTT. The whole variable domain, filled in from reference TRBV5-1 and TRBJ1-4, reads KAGVTQTPRYLIKTRGQQVTLSCSPISGHRSVSWYQQTPGQGLQFLFEYFSETQRNKGNFPGRFSGRQFSNSRSEMNVSTLELGDSALYLCASSSGPGGTNEKLFFGSGTQLSVL.